This T cell receptor beta chain was profiled in a study of blood T cell repertoires in COVID-19. Study overall: PBMCs, B-cell-depleted T cells, or T cells were the source of the cDNA or gDNA that made up the material.

Sequencing was performed with immunoSEQ multiplex PCR; in TCRdb, only in-frame clones are kept and a portion is missing. The sample shows roughly 250,000 clones, over 75% of them seen only once. Sequences were obtained from PBMCs or T cells enriched from blood (not recorded which). The clonotype originates from a young woman who had recovered from COVID-19.

The CDR3 coding sequence is TGTGCCAGCAGTTTGTTCGGGACTAGCTGGACCTCCATAAACAATGAGCAGTTCTTC. Amino acid sequence: CASSLFGTSWTSINNEQFF. This chain connects TRBV28 to TRBJ2-1; 9 bases are a match to TRBD2. CDR1 MDHEN and CDR2 SYDVKM come from the germline V gene. This CDR3 comprises 19 residues. The V and J ends lost 3 bases and 5 bases, in that order; junction bases with no gene match: 17.